The sequence of this T cell receptor (beta chain) was determined in a study of spatial heterogeneity in lung cancer (dated by TCRdb to between 2018 and 2021). Regarding the study in general: Beta-chain transcripts were consistently detected in greater numbers than alpha-chain transcripts, which likely reflects a higher abundance of beta-chain transcripts. In the raw uncorrected reads, each unique combination of TCR and UMI appeared on average more than ten times. In non-small cell lung cancer, the study quantitatively compared TCR alpha and beta repertoires across several tumor regions, matched nontumor lung, and blood. Nonsynonymous mutation counts, determined by whole-exome sequencing of tumor tissue, were related to TCR repertoire features. At surgery, both alpha and beta chains were TCR-sequenced in approximately 210 tumor regions, about 64 matched nontumor lung samples and 50 to 60 PBMC samples.

Library prep was done by 5' RACE. The sample was run on a NextSeq 500. In the TCR library protocol, a unique molecular identifier was attached to each TCR cDNA molecule so that PCR and sequencing errors could be corrected. As for how the authors treated the data: TCR identification, UMI-based error correction and CDR3 extraction were all carried out with Decombinator tools. Expanded TCRs were defined as those above a frequency of 2 per 1,000, corresponding to the top 1% of the tumor frequency distribution. Renyi diversity was computed with the R vegan package after each repertoire had been subsampled 100 times to 5,000 TCRs. CDR3 similarity networks were constructed using string-kernel similarity of amino acid triplets, with links drawn between CDR3s whose pairwise similarity was above 0.82. Using fastp at Q25 and MiXCR, TCRdb reprocessed the public reads and kept productive beta chains. Identical CDR3 protein sequences are pooled into one entry, listed with their most common genes and DNA. These V and J calls are TCRdb output, not the study's own analysis. The sample records more than 45,000 distinct CDR3 sequences, roughly 5.2% of which are singletons. The ten most abundant clones make up around 10% of the sample.

The intended sense of this specimen's time point label: sample taken at primary tumor resection. Whole RNA extracted from tumor and nontumor lung tissue, or from cryopreserved PBMC samples, was used for TCR sequencing without cell sorting. Donors were around 69 patients with early-stage, untreated non-small cell lung cancer from the lung TRACERx cohort. A patient was chosen for TCR sequencing only when enough RNA was available from at least two tumor regions. Trimming leaves V shorter by 2 bases and J shorter by 0 bases, with the junction holding 0 bases beyond the gene matches. CDR1 DFQATT and CDR2 SNEGSKA were looked up in the germline V gene (reference sequence). From cysteine to phenylalanine, the CDR3 is 14 amino acids long. Only CDR3 DNA remains: 42 bases, in frame from the first base. Points the paper makes about the study in general: Ubiquitous expanded tumor TCRs showed up in blood more often at tumor resection than at routine follow-up. Confirming at a functional level the hypothesis that regional TCRs recognize regional mutations was considered to require additional single-cell paired TCR alpha and beta sequencing.

In regard to this clonotype: Its cognate antigen has yet to be identified. One base away there is no much larger clone; base qualities are not given.

This sequence was found in a male donor with early-stage non-small cell lung cancer. This specimen was PBMCs, taken at surgery. Rearrangement joined TRBV20-1 to TRBJ2-2; 7 nucleotides in the junction match TRBD2. This receptor has the CDR3 CSARLAANTGELFF. The sequenced DNA is TGCAGTGCTAGACTAGCGGCGAACACCGGGGAGCTGTTTTTT.